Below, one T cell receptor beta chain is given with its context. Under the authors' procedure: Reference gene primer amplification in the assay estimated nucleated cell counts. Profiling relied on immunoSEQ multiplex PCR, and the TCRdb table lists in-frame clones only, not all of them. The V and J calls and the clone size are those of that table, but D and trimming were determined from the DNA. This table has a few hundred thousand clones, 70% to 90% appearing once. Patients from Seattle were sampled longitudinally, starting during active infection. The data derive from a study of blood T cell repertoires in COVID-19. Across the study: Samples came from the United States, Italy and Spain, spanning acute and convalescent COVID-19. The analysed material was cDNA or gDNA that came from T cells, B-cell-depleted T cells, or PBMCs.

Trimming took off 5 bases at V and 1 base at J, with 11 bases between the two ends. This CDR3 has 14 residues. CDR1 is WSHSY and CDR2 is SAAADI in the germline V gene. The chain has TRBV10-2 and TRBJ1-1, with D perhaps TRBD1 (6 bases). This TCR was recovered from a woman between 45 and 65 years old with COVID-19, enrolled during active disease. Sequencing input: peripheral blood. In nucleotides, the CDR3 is TGCGCCAGCAGTCCGACAGGTACGAACACTGAAGCTTTCTTT. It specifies CASSPTGTNTEAFF.